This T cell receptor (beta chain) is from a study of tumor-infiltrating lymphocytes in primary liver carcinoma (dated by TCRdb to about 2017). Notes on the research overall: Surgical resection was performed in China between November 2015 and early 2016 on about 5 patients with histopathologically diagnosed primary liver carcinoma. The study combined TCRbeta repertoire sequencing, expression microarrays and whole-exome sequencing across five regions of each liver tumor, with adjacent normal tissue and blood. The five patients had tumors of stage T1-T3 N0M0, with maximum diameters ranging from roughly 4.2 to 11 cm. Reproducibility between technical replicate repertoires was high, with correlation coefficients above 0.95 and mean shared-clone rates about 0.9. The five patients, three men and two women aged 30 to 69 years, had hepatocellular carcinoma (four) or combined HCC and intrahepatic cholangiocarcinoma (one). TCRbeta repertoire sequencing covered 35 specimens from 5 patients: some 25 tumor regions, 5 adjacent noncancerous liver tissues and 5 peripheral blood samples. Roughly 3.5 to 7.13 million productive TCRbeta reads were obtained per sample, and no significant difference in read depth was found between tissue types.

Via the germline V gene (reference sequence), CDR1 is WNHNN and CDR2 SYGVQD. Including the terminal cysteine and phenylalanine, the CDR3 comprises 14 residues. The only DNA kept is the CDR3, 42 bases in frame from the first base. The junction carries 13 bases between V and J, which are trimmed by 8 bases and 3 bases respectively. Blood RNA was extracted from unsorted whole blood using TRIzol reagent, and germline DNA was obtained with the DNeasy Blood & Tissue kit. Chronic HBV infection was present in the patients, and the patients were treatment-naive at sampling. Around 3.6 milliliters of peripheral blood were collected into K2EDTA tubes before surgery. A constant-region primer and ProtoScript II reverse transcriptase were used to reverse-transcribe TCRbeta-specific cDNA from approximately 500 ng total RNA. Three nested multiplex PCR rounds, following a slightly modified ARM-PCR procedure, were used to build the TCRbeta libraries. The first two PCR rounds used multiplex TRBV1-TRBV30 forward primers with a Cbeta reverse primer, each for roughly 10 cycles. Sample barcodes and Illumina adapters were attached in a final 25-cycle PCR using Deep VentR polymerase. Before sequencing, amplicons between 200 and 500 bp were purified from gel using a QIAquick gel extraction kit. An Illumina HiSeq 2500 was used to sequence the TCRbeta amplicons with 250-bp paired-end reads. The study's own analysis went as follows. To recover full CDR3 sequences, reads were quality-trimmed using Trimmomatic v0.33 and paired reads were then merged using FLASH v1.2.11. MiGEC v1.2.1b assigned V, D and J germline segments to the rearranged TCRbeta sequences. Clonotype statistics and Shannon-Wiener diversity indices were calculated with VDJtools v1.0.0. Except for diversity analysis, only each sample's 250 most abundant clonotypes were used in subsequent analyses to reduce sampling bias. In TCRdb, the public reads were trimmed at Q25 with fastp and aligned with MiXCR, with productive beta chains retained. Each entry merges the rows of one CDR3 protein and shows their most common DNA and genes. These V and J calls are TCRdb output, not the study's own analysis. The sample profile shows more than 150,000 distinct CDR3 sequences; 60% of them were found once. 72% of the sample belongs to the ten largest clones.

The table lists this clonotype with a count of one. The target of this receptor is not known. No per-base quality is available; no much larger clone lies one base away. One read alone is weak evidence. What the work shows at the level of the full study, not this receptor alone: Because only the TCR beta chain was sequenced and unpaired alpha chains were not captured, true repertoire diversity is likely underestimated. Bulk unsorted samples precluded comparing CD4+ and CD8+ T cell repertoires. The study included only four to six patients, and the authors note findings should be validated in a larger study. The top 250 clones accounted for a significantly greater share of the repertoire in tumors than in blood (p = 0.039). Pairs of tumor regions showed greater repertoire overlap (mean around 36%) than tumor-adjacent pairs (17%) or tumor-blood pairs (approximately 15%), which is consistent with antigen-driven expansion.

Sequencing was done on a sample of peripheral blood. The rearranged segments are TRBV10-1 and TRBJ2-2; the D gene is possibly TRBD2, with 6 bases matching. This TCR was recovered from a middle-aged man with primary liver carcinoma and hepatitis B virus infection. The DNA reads TGCGCCAGCGCGACATGGGGGGACACCGGGGAGCTGTTTTTT. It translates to CASATWGDTGELFF.